A single sample is the source of the 25 T cell receptor beta chains below, sequenced in a study of TET2 disruption in CD19-targeted CAR T cells. Treatment in this sample: autologous CTL019 cells: CD19 CAR with 4-1BB and CD3 zeta domains. Using immunoSEQ multiplex PCR, the repertoire was profiled, and TCRdb retains in-frame clones only, with some absent. The table for this sample gives 25,000 to 30,000 clones. These TCRs are of unknown antigen specificity. The starting material was CD8- CAR+ T cells sorted from cultured blood T cells, obtained for CD19 CAR T cell therapy. Subset of the sample: CD8-negative CAR-positive T cells from the infusion product. These receptor sequences come from an older man with chronic lymphocytic leukemia.

A remark on this clone: The read ends 3 residues before the CDR3 terminus; that terminus is restored from the germline J gene. The J gene is TRBJ2-6, the V gene TRBV20-1; a possible D gene is TRBD1 (5 bases). V lost 5 bases and J 0 bases, leaving 11 bases between the germline ends. In germline, CDR1 is DFQATT, CDR2 SNEGSKA (reference sequence). The CDR3 totals 15 residues. The covered CDR3 bases are TGCAGTGCTCTACCAGGGCACTCTGGGGCCAACGTC. Its translation is CSALPGHSGANV. From start to end, the CDR3 is CSALPGHSGANVLTF.

In regard to this clone: The CDR3 is cut off 3 residues early in the read; its end comes from the germline J gene. The gene calls are TRBV7-7 and TRBJ1-2; 10 bases fit TRBD1. This CDR3 contains 14 residues. Germline lookup yields CDR1 SSHAT and CDR2 FNYEAQ (reference sequence). The part of the CDR3 DNA that was read is TGTGCCAGCAGCAGGGACAGGGGTACAGATACC. Encoded protein: CASSRDRGTDT. From start to end, the CDR3 is CASSRDRGTDTYTF.

As regards this clone: Sequence at one end of the junction differs from germline and may be a read error. Sequencing ends 3 residues short of the CDR3 end; the germline J gene provides the rest. This CDR3 is also generated by other DNA sequences in the sample. The chain employs TRBV9 and TRBJ1-2; D ambiguous. Germline loops: CDR1 SGDLS, CDR2 YYNGEE. CDR3 length: 14 amino acids. The sequenced part of the CDR3 DNA is TGTGCCAGCAGCGTAGAAGGCTTGGCTTATGGT. It encodes CASSVEGLAYG. The whole CDR3 sequence reads CASSVEGLAYGYTF.

In the case of this clone: The read falls 3 residues short of the CDR3 end, and the missing part is taken from the germline J gene. The rearrangement uses TRBV5-4 and TRBJ2-5; D uncertain. There are 14 residues in the CDR3. CDR1 is SGHNT, CDR2 YYREEE, per germline (reference sequence). V lost 2 bases to trimming and J lost 2 bases, with 10 bases between them. The CDR3 protein is CASSFPSSQETQYF. The covered CDR3 bases are TGTGCCAGCAGCTTTCCCTCCTCGCAAGAGACC.

Worth noting for this clone: Sequencing ends 3 residues short of the CDR3 end; the germline J gene provides the rest. This sequence joins TRBV18 and TRBJ2-3; D possibly corresponds to TRBD1 (6 bases). Germline loops: CDR1 KGHSH, CDR2 LQKENI. V dropped 2 bases and J dropped 4 bases, with 10 bases sitting between them. This CDR3 is 14 amino acids long. The sequenced part of the CDR3 DNA is TGTGCCAGCTCACCAGGGGGCGCGTCAGATACG. It codes for CASSPGGASDT. The full CDR3 reads CASSPGGASDTQYF.

CDR3 DNA, as far as it was read: TGCAGTGCTACCCGTGGCCAGGGGGTTAATCAGCCT. This translates into CSATRGQGVNQP. The CDR3 in its entirety is CSATRGQGVNQPQYF. This chain joins TRBV20-1 and TRBJ2-4; 7 bases map to TRBD1. With the read ending 3 residues before the CDR3 end, the germline J gene is used to fill in that end. Germline lookup yields CDR1 DFQATT and CDR2 SNEGSKA (reference sequence). This CDR3 is 15 amino acids long.

With respect to this clone: Coverage ceases 3 residues before the CDR3 finishes, and the germline J gene fills in the end. The chain combines TRBV18 with TRBJ2-3; 9 positions match TRBD2. The CDR3 is 15 residues long. Looked up from germline, CDR1 is KGHSH and CDR2 is LQKENI. CDR3 residues: CASSPPASGVGTQYF. The CDR3 bases that were read are TGTGCCAGCTCACCACCGGCTAGCGGGGTAGGGACG.

With regard to this clone: Coverage ceases 3 residues before the CDR3 finishes, and the germline J gene fills in the end. The genes are TRBV7-2 and TRBJ2-5; a weak D match, TRBD1 (7 bases). Germline V gene data show CDR1 as SGHTA and CDR2 as FQGNSA. V gave up 5 bases and J gave up 1 base, with 14 bases separating them. The CDR3 is 15 amino acids. CDR3 protein: CASSRGTDIQETQYF. The covered CDR3 bases are TGTGCCAGCAGCCGCGGGACAGACATCCAAGAGACC.

A word on this clone: The missing CDR3 end, 3 residues past where the read stops, is filled in from the germline J gene. Other DNA sequences from this sample encode an identical CDR3 as well. The chain has TRBV20-1 and TRBJ1-5; D gene ambiguous. This CDR3 has 13 residues. V was cut by 0 bases and J by 2 bases, with 5 bases left in between. Germline values: CDR1 DFQATT, CDR2 SNEGSKA (reference sequence). CDR3 DNA (partial): TGCAGTGCTAGAGAGCCGGGCAATCAGCCC. This codes for CSAREPGNQP. The full CDR3 reads CSAREPGNQPQHF.

A remark on this clone: The read stops 3 residues short of the end of the CDR3; the missing end is completed from the germline J gene. The chain employs TRBV12-3 or TRBV12-4 and TRBJ2-6; D is undetermined. This CDR3 has 15 residues. V lost 6 bases to trimming and J lost 2 bases, with 11 bases between them. The sequenced part of the CDR3 DNA is TGTGCCAGCAGGCCCGGTGCGGCTGGGGCCAACGTC. Amino acids: CASRPGAAGANV. The whole CDR3 reads CASRPGAAGANVLTF.

Of note for this clone: A read error may account for a junction end that differs from germline. The CDR3 is cut off 3 residues early in the read; its end comes from the germline J gene. The genes are TRBV4-2 and TRBJ2-2; TRBD2 matches 10 bases. The CDR3 has 18 amino acids. Germline V gene lookup returns CDR1 LGHNA and CDR2 YNFKEQ. The CDR3 region is CASSQVSGGRGVTGELFF. The covered CDR3 bases are TGCGCCAGCAGCCAAGTTAGCGGGGGGCGAGGGGTCACCGGGGAG.

This clone ranks as medium-sized in terms of frequency. The CDR3 is CASSTPPGQGAHEQFF. CDR3 DNA, as far as it was read: TGTGCCAGCTCAACCCCCCCGGGACAGGGGGCCCATGAG. This chain links TRBV18 with TRBJ2-1, with TRBD1 matching 12 bases. The read falls 3 residues short of the CDR3 end, and the missing part is taken from the germline J gene. Germline V gene lookup returns CDR1 KGHSH and CDR2 LQKENI. V shed 5 bases, J shed 8 bases, and the junction held 10 bases outside the gene matches. The CDR3 has 16 residues.

Remarks on this clone: The read stops 3 residues short of the end of the CDR3; the missing end is completed from the germline J gene. V is TRBV20-1 and J is TRBJ2-4, with a tentative D call TRBD2 (6 bases). Germline V gene data show CDR1 as DFQATT and CDR2 as SNEGSKA (reference sequence). This CDR3 has 15 residues. The CDR3 region is CSAFPGTYAGETQYF. The sequenced CDR3 bases are TGCAGTGCTTTCCCCGGGACTTACGCAGGAGAGACT.

According to its frequency, this clone is medium-sized. The CDR3 region is CSARPPPGETQYF. The part of the CDR3 DNA that was read is TGCAGTGCCCGACCCCCCCCGGGGGAGACC. The genes are TRBV20-1 and TRBJ2-5; TRBD2 is a possible D gene (5 bases). The DNA ends 3 residues before the CDR3 does, and the rest of the CDR3 is filled in from the germline J gene. The ends were cut back, 6 bases at V and 5 bases at J, with 16 bases in the middle. The CDR3 covers 13 residues. Germline V gives CDR1 DFQATT, CDR2 SNEGSKA (reference sequence).

CDR3 bases read: TGTGCCAGCAGTTTATCTCCTGGGGGGGCAGGGAATTCACCC. The encoded protein is CASSLSPGGAGNSP. The whole CDR3 region reads CASSLSPGGAGNSPLHF. The chain uses TRBV27 and TRBJ1-6; the D gene is possibly TRBD1 (6 bases). The read ends 3 residues before the CDR3 terminus; that terminus is restored from the germline J gene. With 0 bases removed from V and 7 bases from J, the gap between germline ends came to 16 bases. Germline CDR1 is MNHEY and CDR2 is SMNVEV (reference sequence). This CDR3 is built from 17 residues.

Points on this clone: The read halts 3 residues ahead of the CDR3 end, with the missing end drawn from the germline J gene. Other DNA sequences in this sample translate to the same CDR3. The J gene is TRBJ1-2, the V gene TRBV7-6; 11 nucleotides line up with TRBD1. V was clipped by 5 bases and J by 7 bases; unmatched bases: 15. The CDR3 loop spans 17 amino acids. Per the germline V gene, CDR1 is SGHVS and CDR2 is FNYEAQ. CDR3 DNA (partial): TGTGCCAGCAGCCCAAACCCCCCAGGACAGGGGGCGCGTGGC. Amino acid sequence: CASSPNPPGQGARG. The full CDR3 sequence reads CASSPNPPGQGARGYTF.

Points on this clone: The read ends 3 residues shy of where the CDR3 ends; the end is completed using the germline J gene. V gene TRBV7-3 combines with J gene TRBJ2-1, with TRBD1 matching 10 bases. The junction had 6 bases not matched to a gene; V was cut back by 2 bases and J by 5 bases. This CDR3 has 16 residues. Germline V gene data show CDR1 as SGHTA and CDR2 as FQGTGA. CDR3 in amino acids: CASSLVSGQGNNEQFF. The covered CDR3 bases are TGTGCCAGCAGCTTAGTCTCGGGACAGGGGAACAATGAG.

In regard to this clone: The read halts 3 residues ahead of the CDR3 end, with the missing end drawn from the germline J gene. This sequence joins TRBV7-2 and TRBJ2-1; tentatively, D is TRBD2 (6 bases). This CDR3 comprises 15 residues. CDR1 and CDR2 (germline): SGHTA, FQGNSA. Trimming removed 6 bases at V and 2 bases at J, with 14 bases between. CDR3 protein: CASRMAGSAYNEQFF. CDR3 bases read: TGTGCCAGCAGAATGGCGGGGAGCGCCTACAATGAG.

As concerns this clone: The sequence runs out 3 residues before the end of the CDR3; the remainder is reconstructed from the germline J gene. V usage is TRBV18 and J usage is TRBJ1-6, with D possibly being TRBD1 (5 bases). Germline CDR1 is KGHSH and CDR2 is LQKENI. The CDR3 sequence is 15 residues long. Deletions cut 2 bases from V and 8 bases from J, with 13 bases between. CDR3 sequence: CASSPSVTRDSPLHF. CDR3 bases read: TGTGCCAGCTCACCATCGGTTACCAGGGATTCACCC.

Worth noting for this clone: The CDR3 end is not reached by the read, which stops 3 residues before it; the germline J gene fills it in. V usage is TRBV18 and J usage is TRBJ1-1; 8 nucleotides line up with TRBD1. The CDR3 is made up of 14 amino acids. The V gene's germline CDR1 is KGHSH and CDR2 LQKENI. CDR3 bases read: TGTGCCAGCTCAGCCGGGACAGGAGGCGAGACA. Translated, it gives CASSAGTGGET. Given in full, the CDR3 is CASSAGTGGETAFF.

As concerns this clone: The read is 3 residues too short to cover the CDR3 end, so that end is filled in from the germline J gene. The chain is built from TRBV12-3 or TRBV12-4 and TRBJ1-2, with D tentatively TRBD1 (5 bases). This CDR3 has 16 residues. V gave up 4 bases and J gave up 0 bases, with 15 bases separating them. CDR3 DNA, as far as it was read: TGTGCCAGCAGTTCCCAGGTGGACACCGCTAACTATGGC. Protein: CASSSQVDTANYG. The CDR3 in its entirety is CASSSQVDTANYGYTF.

Notes on this clone: The sequenced fragment ends 3 residues before the CDR3 boundary, so the rest is inferred from the germline J gene. The chain links TRBV2 to TRBJ1-6; 9 nucleotides align to TRBD1. V lost 7 bases to trimming and J lost 9 bases; unmatched junction nucleotides: 7. Germline CDR1 SNHLY, CDR2 FYNNEI. The CDR3 has 14 amino acids. CDR3 protein: CASTGQGKGSPLHF. The CDR3 bases that were read are TGTGCCAGCACAGGACAGGGGAAGGGTTCACCC.

A remark on this clone: Sequencing ends 3 residues short of the CDR3 end; the germline J gene provides the rest. The chain links TRBV12-3 or TRBV12-4 to TRBJ2-1, with a weak D call TRBD1 (6 bases). There are 16 residues in the CDR3. With 3 bases removed from V and 7 bases from J, the gap between germline ends came to 19 bases. The sequenced CDR3 bases are TGTGCCAGCAGTTTGGGGGCCGCAAGTCTGGGGAATGAG. Protein sequence: CASSLGAASLGNE. The CDR3 in its entirety is CASSLGAASLGNEQFF.

Points on this clone: The CDR3 end falls 3 residues outside the read, so it is completed with the germline J gene. The chain carries TRBV12-3 or TRBV12-4 and TRBJ1-2, with 9 bases identical to TRBD1. With 6 bases clipped from V and 2 bases from J, the junction kept 10 bases outside the gene matches. The CDR3 runs to 16 residues. Partial CDR3 DNA: TGTGCCAGCAGGGGGACAGGGAATAAAGGGAACTATGGC. Translation: CASRGTGNKGNYG. The whole CDR3 sequence is CASRGTGNKGNYGYTF.

CDR3 residues: CASSEGQGDTGELFF. CDR3 DNA (partial): TGTGCCAGCAGCGAGGGACAGGGAGACACCGGGGAG. V is TRBV4-2 and J is TRBJ2-2; 9 nucleotides align to TRBD1. Read data end 3 residues before the CDR3 end; the end is taken from the germline J gene. The CDR3 sequence is 15 residues long. The trim removed 5 bases at V and 3 bases at J, leaving 4 bases unmatched. Germline lookup yields CDR1 LGHNA and CDR2 YNFKEQ.